This T cell receptor (beta chain) was sequenced in a study of T cells in localized non-small cell lung cancer. About this clone: Its antigen is as yet unknown.

CDR1 GTSNPN and CDR2 SVGIG come from the germline V gene (reference sequence). CDR3 length: 15 amino acids. V was pared by 4 bases and J by 0 bases, with 13 bases between. Notes on the study in general: Compared with tumor, uninvolved adjacent lung displayed greater T cell clonality, ranking highest overall. Higher blood T cell density went with longer overall survival. In adjacent lung, a median around 52 of the top 100 tumor clones were found. Since sequencing was restricted to only one region of the tumor, intratumor heterogeneity remains a possibility.

Produced via immunoSEQ multiplex PCR; TCRdb's table is partial and in-frame only. The sample contains about 3,200 clones, about 28% of which appear only once. The receptor was derived from a man aged 40-75 years with stage I lung adenocarcinoma. The sequencing used lung tumor tissue, collected before any cancer treatment. The V and J genes are TRBV30 and TRBJ1-3; D is ambiguous. The CDR3 DNA reads as TGTGCCTGGAAGGATATCGCCCTCTCTGGAAACACCATATATTTT. Amino acids: CAWKDIALSGNTIYF.